This T cell receptor beta chain derives from a study of cytomegalovirus exposure and HLA in healthy donors. Study conclusions and caveats: Reported results showed that the classifier diagnosed cytomegalovirus status with high specificity and sensitivity.

A single count supports this clone. As yet, its antigen is unknown. Germline V gene data show CDR1 as WNHNN and CDR2 as SYGVQD (reference sequence). CDR3 length: 15 residues. V was pared by 3 bases and J by 0 bases, with 12 bases between. This table comes from immunoSEQ multiplex PCR, and its TCRdb copy is limited to in-frame clones, with some not included. The table shows about 170,000 clones, with 87% occurring only once. This sequence originates from a woman aged 25 to 45 in good health and CMV-seronegative. Sequenced material: PBMCs. V gene TRBV10-1 combines with J gene TRBJ2-7; a weak D match, TRBD2 (5 bases). The CDR3 nucleotides are TGCGCCAGCAGTGACCCGGGAATTAACTCCTACGAGCAGTACTTC. It codes for CASSDPGINSYEQYF.